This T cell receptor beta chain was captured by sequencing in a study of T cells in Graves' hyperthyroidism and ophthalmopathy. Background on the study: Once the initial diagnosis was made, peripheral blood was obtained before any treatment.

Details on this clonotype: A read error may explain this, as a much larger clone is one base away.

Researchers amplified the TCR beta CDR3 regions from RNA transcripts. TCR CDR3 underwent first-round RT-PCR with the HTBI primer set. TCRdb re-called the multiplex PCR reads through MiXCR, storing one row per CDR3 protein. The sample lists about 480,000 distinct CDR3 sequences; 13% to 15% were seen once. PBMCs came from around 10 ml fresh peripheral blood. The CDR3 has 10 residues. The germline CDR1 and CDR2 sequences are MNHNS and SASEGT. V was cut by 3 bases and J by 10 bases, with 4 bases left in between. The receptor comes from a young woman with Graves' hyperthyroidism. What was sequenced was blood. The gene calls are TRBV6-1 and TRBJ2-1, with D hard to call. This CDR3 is CASSEAEQFF. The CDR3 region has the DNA TGTGCCAGCAGTGAGGCCGAGCAGTTCTTC.